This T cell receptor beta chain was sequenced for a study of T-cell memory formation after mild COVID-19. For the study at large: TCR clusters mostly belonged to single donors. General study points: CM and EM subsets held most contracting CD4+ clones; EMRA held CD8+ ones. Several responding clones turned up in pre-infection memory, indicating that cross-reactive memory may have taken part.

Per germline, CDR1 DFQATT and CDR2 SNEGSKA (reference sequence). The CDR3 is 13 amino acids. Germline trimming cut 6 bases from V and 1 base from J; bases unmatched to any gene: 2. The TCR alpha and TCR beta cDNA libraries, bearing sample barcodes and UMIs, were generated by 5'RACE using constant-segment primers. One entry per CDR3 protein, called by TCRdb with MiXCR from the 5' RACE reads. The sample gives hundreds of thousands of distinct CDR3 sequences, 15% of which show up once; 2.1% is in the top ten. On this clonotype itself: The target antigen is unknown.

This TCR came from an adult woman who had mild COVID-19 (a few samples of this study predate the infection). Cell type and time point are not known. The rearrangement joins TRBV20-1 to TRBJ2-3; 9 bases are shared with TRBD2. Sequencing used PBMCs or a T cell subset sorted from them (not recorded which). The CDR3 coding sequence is TGCAGTGCGGTAGCGGGGGGCACAGATACGCAGTATTTT. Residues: CSAVAGGTDTQYF.